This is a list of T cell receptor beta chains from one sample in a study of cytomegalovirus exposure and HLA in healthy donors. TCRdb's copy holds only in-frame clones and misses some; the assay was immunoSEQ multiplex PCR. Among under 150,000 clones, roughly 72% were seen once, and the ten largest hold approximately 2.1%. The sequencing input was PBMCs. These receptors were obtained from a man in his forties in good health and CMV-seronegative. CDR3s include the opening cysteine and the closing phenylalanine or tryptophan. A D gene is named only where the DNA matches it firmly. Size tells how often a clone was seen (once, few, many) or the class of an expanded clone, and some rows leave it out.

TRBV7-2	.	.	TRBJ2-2	CASRLALTGELFF	TGTGCCAGCAGGCTAGCGCTCACCGGGGAGCTGTTTTTT
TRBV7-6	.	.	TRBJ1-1	CASSGNRNTEAFF	TGTGCCAGCAGCGGAAACAGGAACACTGAAGCTTTCTTT
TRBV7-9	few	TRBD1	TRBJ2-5	CASSPQAGGRLETQYF	TGTGCCAGCAGCCCACAGGCAGGGGGCAGGCTGGAGACCCAGTACTTC
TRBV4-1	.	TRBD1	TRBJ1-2	CASSQSGQGYGYTF	TGCGCCAGCAGCCAGTCGGGACAGGGGTATGGCTACACCTTC
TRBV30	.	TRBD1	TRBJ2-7	CAWNHGTGTYEQYF	TGTGCCTGGAATCACGGGACAGGAACCTACGAGCAGTACTTC
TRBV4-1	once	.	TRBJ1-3	CASSQELAYSGNTIYF	TGCGCCAGCAGCCAAGAATTGGCTTACTCTGGAAACACCATATATTTT
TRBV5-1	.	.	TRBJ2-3	CASSFRDSSDTQYF	TGCGCCAGCAGCTTCCGGGATTCTTCAGATACGCAGTATTTT
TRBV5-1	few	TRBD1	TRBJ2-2	CASSRDSRTGELFF	TGCGCCAGCAGCCGGGACAGCCGCACCGGGGAGCTGTTTTTT
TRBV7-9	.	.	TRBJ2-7	CASSFPTSYEQYF	TGTGCCAGCAGCTTTCCTACCTCCTACGAGCAGTACTTC
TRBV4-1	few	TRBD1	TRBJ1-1	CASSLMGQRDTEAFF	TGCGCCAGCAGCCTGATGGGACAGAGGGACACTGAAGCTTTCTTT
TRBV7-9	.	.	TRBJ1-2	CASSLDSGYNYGYTF	TGTGCCAGCAGCTTAGACAGCGGATATAACTATGGCTACACCTTC
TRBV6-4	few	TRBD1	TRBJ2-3	CASSYRGSTDTQYF	TGTGCCAGCAGTTACAGGGGATCGACAGATACGCAGTATTTT
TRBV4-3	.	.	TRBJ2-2	CASSQVSQGNTGELFF	TGCGCCAGCAGCCAAGTTTCACAGGGGAACACCGGGGAGCTGTTTTTT
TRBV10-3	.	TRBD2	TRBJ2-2	CAISESGGLRKELFF	TGTGCCATCAGTGAATCGGGGGGACTAAGGAAGGAGCTGTTTTTT
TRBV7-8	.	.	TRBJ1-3	CASSLAGSGNTIYF	TGTGCCAGCAGCTTAGCTGGGTCGGGTAACACCATATATTTT
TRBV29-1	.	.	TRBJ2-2	CSVIDTGELFF	TGCAGCGTTATAGACACCGGGGAGCTGTTTTTT
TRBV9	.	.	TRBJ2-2	CASSVSNTGELFF	TGTGCCAGCAGCGTTTCTAACACCGGGGAGCTGTTTTTT
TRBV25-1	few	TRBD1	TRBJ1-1	CASSEYNRGRDTEAFF	TGTGCCAGCAGTGAATATAACAGGGGTCGGGACACTGAAGCTTTCTTT
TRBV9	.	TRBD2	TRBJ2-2	CASSAPSSGPTGELFF	TGTGCCAGCAGCGCCCCCTCTAGCGGGCCGACCGGGGAGCTGTTTTTT
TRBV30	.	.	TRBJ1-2	CAWSLEGSYGYTF	TGTGCCTGGAGTCTTGAGGGTTCCTATGGCTACACCTTC
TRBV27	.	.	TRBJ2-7	CASSSWGGAAEQYF	TGTGCCAGCAGTTCATGGGGGGGGGCAGCCGAGCAGTACTTC
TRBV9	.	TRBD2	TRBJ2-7	CASSPLAGPLEQYF	TGTGCCAGCAGCCCTCTAGCGGGGCCCCTAGAGCAGTACTTC
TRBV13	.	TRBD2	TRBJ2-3	CASSLGGLAEWRASTDTQYF	TGTGCCAGCAGCTTAGGGGGGCTAGCGGAGTGGAGGGCTAGCACAGATACGCAGTATTTT
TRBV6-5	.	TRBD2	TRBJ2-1	CASSYSRTSHNEQFF	TGTGCCAGCAGTTACTCCCGGACTAGTCACAATGAGCAGTTCTTC
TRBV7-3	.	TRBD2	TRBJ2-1	CASSPSWTSFNEQFF	TGTGCCAGCAGCCCCTCATGGACTAGTTTCAATGAGCAGTTCTTC
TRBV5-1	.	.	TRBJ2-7	CASSLTVQSYEQYF	TGCGCCAGCAGCTTGACGGTGCAAAGTTACGAGCAGTACTTC
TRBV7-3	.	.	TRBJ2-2	CASSYGPGFGSSGGELFF	TGTGCCAGCAGCTACGGTCCAGGGTTTGGGTCGTCTGGCGGGGAGCTGTTTTTT
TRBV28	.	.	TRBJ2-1	CASSSSFRRLTYNEQFF	TGTGCCAGCAGTTCGTCCTTTAGGAGATTGACCTACAATGAGCAGTTCTTC
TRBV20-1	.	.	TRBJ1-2	CSARGDYGYTF	TGCAGTGCTAGGGGCGACTATGGCTACACCTTC